This T cell receptor (beta chain) originates from a study of beta chain features in type 1 diabetes. Whole-study findings and limits: PCR might show a preference for shorter templates, equally across patients and controls. Among all four CD4+ subsets, Type 1 diabetes patients had TCRB CDR3s that were moderately but significantly shorter.

The entirety of the isolated RNA underwent reverse transcription, so expressed TCRB transcripts were sequenced. Clones were read by immunoSEQ multiplex PCR, and TCRdb kept only the in-frame ones, dropping some. This table has roughly 330,000 clones, more than 9.5% appearing once. Every donor had blood drawn once into heparin, around 100 mL on average. By way of CD45RO/CCR7/CD25/CD127/CD95/CD27, the CD4+ regulatory, stem cell-like memory, central memory and naive cells were sorted. This clone was observed a few times. What it binds is unknown. CDR1 is SEHNR, CDR2 FQNEAQ, per germline (reference sequence). Trimming at V came to 2 bases and at J to 0 bases, leaving 3 bases not matched to a gene. The CDR3 runs 15 residues.

The sequence was obtained from a young woman in good health. The sample was naive CD4+ T cells from blood. V and J are TRBV7-9 and TRBJ1-1, with 7 nucleotides matching TRBD1. The CDR3 nucleotides are TGTGCCAGCAGCTTACAGGGGGTGATGAACACTGAAGCTTTCTTT. Translated: CASSLQGVMNTEAFF.